These 27 T cell receptor beta chains came from one sample sequenced in a study of metastatic and nonmetastatic thyroid tumors. None of the patients had undergone any treatment ahead of thyroid surgery. TCRdb re-called the PCR reads through MiXCR. The sample lists roughly 22,000 clones, around a third seen once, with about a fifth in the top ten. Material: blood. These receptor sequences come from a male donor with papillary thyroid cancer or a benign thyroid nodule (not recorded which). Some clones in this sample may be carry-over from other donors' samples.

This clone was observed many times. The chain combines TRBV12-3 or TRBV12-4 with TRBJ1-2; tentatively, D is TRBD1 (6 bases). With 6 bases removed from V and 8 bases from J, the gap between germline ends came to 16 bases. This CDR3 has 13 residues. The CDR3 sequence: CASSLRGGSGYTF. The CDR3 DNA follows: TGTGCCAGCAGCCTCCGGGGGGGCAGCGGCTACACCTTC.

The gene calls are TRBV19 and TRBJ1-6; D not resolved. CDR1 is LNHDA and CDR2 is SQIVND in the germline V gene (reference sequence). The CDR3 loop spans 12 amino acids. Here the CDR3 reads CPDSRRFSPLHF. CDR3 nucleotides: TGTCCTGATTCGAGGCGATTTAGCCCCCTCCACTTT.

This clone was counted a single time. This chain joins TRBV7-2 and TRBJ2-3; D possibly corresponds to TRBD1 (5 bases). V lost 1 base and J 1 base, leaving 9 bases between the germline ends. Germline loops: CDR1 SGHTA, CDR2 FQGNSA. The CDR3 runs 15 residues. The CDR3 nucleotides read TGTGCCAGCAGCTTAGGGCCAGGGCGCACAGATACGCAGTATTTT. This encodes CASSLGPGRTDTQYF. The complete variable domain, with remaining parts taken from reference TRBV7-2 and TRBJ2-3, reads GAGVSQSPSNKVTEKGKDVELRCDPISGHTALYWYRQSLGQGLEFLIYFQGNSAPDKSGLPSDRFSAERTGGSVSTLTIQRTQQEDSAVYLCASSLGPGRTDTQYFGPGTRLTVL.

The V call is TRBV5-1, the J call TRBJ2-1; 11 bases map to TRBD2. Germline values: CDR1 SGHRS, CDR2 YFSETQ. The V and J ends lost 1 base and 12 bases, in that order; junction bases with no gene match: 6. The CDR3 has 14 amino acids. CDR3 sequence reads: CASSLILAGEGQFF. Here the CDR3 DNA reads TGCGCCAGCAGCTTGATACTAGCGGGGGAGGGGCAGTTCTTC.

This clone was seen repeatedly, ten times or more. The chain recombines TRBV9 with TRBJ2-4; perhaps TRBD2 as D (6 bases). The CDR3 spans 16 residues. Germline loops: CDR1 SGDLS, CDR2 YYNGEE. V was shortened by 3 bases and J by 5 bases, with 18 bases between the two germline ends. CDR3 amino acids: CASSARMGGEENIQYF. The CDR3 bases are TGTGCCAGCAGCGCCAGAATGGGGGGAGAGGAAAACATTCAGTACTTC.

This clone occurred many times. The chain carries TRBV20-1 and TRBJ2-3; TRBD2 might be the D (6 bases). The V and J ends lost 6 bases and 3 bases respectively, with 7 bases between them. Germline V gene sequence: CDR1 DFQATT, CDR2 SNEGSKA (reference sequence). This CDR3 contains 11 residues. The CDR3 sequence: CSAGLTDTQYF. The CDR3 DNA sequence: TGCAGTGCGGGACTGACAGATACGCAGTATTTT.

The gene calls are TRBV6-5 and TRBJ2-1, with D possibly called TRBD1 or TRBD2 (6 bases each). Trimming shortened V by 2 bases and J by 6 bases, and 17 bases separated the two germline ends. Per the germline V gene, CDR1 is MNHEY and CDR2 is SVGAGI. The CDR3 totals 16 residues. The DNA of the CDR3 is TGTGCCAGCAGTTACAAGGTGGGGGGCCTGGTCAATGAGCAGTTCTTC. Residues: CASSYKVGGLVNEQFF.

By sample fraction, this clone is medium-sized. The rearrangement joins TRBV20-1 to TRBJ2-3, with 7 bases identical to TRBD2. This CDR3 has 13 amino acids. Germline values: CDR1 DFQATT, CDR2 SNEGSKA (reference sequence). The V gene end was trimmed by 4 bases and the J gene end by 4 bases; junction bases not matched to a gene: 5. The CDR3 DNA sequence: TGCAGTGCTATGGCGGGGGAGGCAGATACGCAGTATTTT. This codes for CSAMAGEADTQYF.

The rearrangement uses TRBV20-1 and TRBJ2-2; D possibly corresponds to TRBD1 (7 bases). V was clipped by 0 bases and J by 4 bases, with 15 bases between them. Per germline, CDR1 DFQATT and CDR2 SNEGSKA (reference sequence). The CDR3 totals 16 residues. The CDR3 loop reads CSARDGRQGGTGELFF. As DNA, the CDR3 is TGCAGTGCTAGAGATGGTAGACAGGGAGGCACCGGGGAGCTGTTTTTT.

This clone was counted ten times or more. The rearrangement links TRBV4-2 to TRBJ1-1; the D gene is possibly TRBD1 (6 bases). CDR3 size: 17 residues. Trimming took 0 bases from V and 0 from J, leaving 14 bases between them. CDR1 and CDR2 (germline): LGHNA, YNFKEQ. The CDR3: CASSQDGAGAVNTEAFF. The DNA for the CDR3 is TGTGCCAGCAGCCAAGATGGGGCAGGGGCCGTGAACACTGAAGCTTTCTTT.

This clone was found many times. The V gene is TRBV4-1, the J gene TRBJ2-7, with TRBD2 identical over 16 bases. Germline V lookup: CDR1 MGHRA, CDR2 YSYEKL. V gave up 0 bases and J gave up 4 bases; unmatched junction bases: 15. The CDR3 has 21 residues. The CDR3 sequence is CASSQDLGQSGTSGRGYEQYF. As DNA, the CDR3 is TGCGCCAGCAGCCAAGATCTTGGGCAGTCCGGGACTAGCGGGAGGGGTTACGAGCAGTACTTC.

This clone was observed at least ten times. The chain combines TRBV20-1 with TRBJ2-3; D ambiguous. The germline V gene encodes CDR1 DFQATT and CDR2 SNEGSKA (reference sequence). This CDR3 comprises 12 residues. Trimming cost V 7 bases and J 3 bases, with 11 bases left between them. CDR3 nucleotides: TGCAGTGTACGTTCCTCTACAGATACGCAGTATTTT. It encodes CSVRSSTDTQYF.

This clone was counted many times. This chain uses TRBV9 with TRBJ2-7, with 8 bases identical to TRBD2. There are 15 residues in the CDR3. Per germline, CDR1 SGDLS and CDR2 YYNGEE. V shed 4 bases and J 3 bases; nucleotides not matched to a gene: 9. Here the CDR3 reads CASSSAGGGNYEQYF. In DNA, the CDR3 is TGTGCCAGCAGCTCAGCTGGCGGGGGGAACTACGAGCAGTACTTC. Full variable domain (remainder filled in from reference TRBV9 and TRBJ2-7): DSGVTQTPKHLITATGQRVTLRCSPRSGDLSVYWYQQSLDQGLQFLIQYYNGEERAKGNILERFSAQQFPDLHSELNLSSLELGDSALYFCASSSAGGGNYEQYFGPGTRLTVT.

In this sample, this clone turned up many times. In nucleotides, the CDR3 is TGCAGCGTTATAGGTCACCACTCTGGGGCCAACGTCCTGACTTTC. Protein product: CSVIGHHSGANVLTF. This sequence joins TRBV29-1 and TRBJ2-6, with unresolved D. There are 15 residues in the CDR3. Trimming shortened V by 5 bases and J by 0 bases, and 11 bases separated the two germline ends. The germline V gene has CDR1 SQVTM and CDR2 ANQGSEA. Using reference TRBV29-1 and TRBJ2-6 for the parts outside the CDR3, the full variable domain is SAVISQKPSRDICQRGTSLTIQCQVDSQVTMMFWYRQQPGQSLTLIATANQGSEATYESGFVIDKFPISRPNLTFSTLTVSNMSPEDSSIYLCSVIGHHSGANVLTFGAGSRLTVL.

This clone was observed many times. The chain is built from TRBV7-2 and TRBJ2-5; 8 nucleotides agree with TRBD1. J gave up 5 bases and V 1 base, and 9 bases lay outside the gene matches. CDR1 SGHTA and CDR2 FQGNSA come from the germline V gene. The CDR3 consists of 16 residues. CDR3 in amino acids: CASSLVAPGGGETQYF. CDR3 DNA: TGTGCCAGCAGCTTAGTCGCCCCAGGGGGCGGGGAGACCCAGTACTTC.

The rearrangement uses TRBV5-1 and TRBJ2-2; the match to TRBD1 covers 7 bases. After removal of 0 bases from V and 4 bases from J, the junction contained 3 bases not matched to a gene. The CDR3 is 15 amino acids. Germline V gene lookup returns CDR1 SGHRS and CDR2 YFSETQ. The CDR3 loop is CASSLGGQSTGELFF. The DNA of the CDR3 is TGCGCCAGCAGCTTGGGGGGACAGTCCACCGGGGAGCTGTTTTTT.

This clone was picked up many times. The rearrangement joins TRBV5-1 to TRBJ2-5; no firm D call. Looked up from germline, CDR1 is SGHRS and CDR2 is YFSETQ. This CDR3 is 11 amino acids long. With 1 base removed from V and 5 bases from J, the gap between germline ends came to 3 bases. As DNA, the CDR3 is TGCGCCAGCAGCTTGAGTGAGACCCAGTACTTC. Protein sequence: CASSLSETQYF.

In this sample, this clone turned up many times. The J gene is TRBJ1-5, the V gene TRBV29-1; 7 bases match TRBD1. V lost 6 bases to trimming and J lost 3 bases; unmatched junction nucleotides: 5. CDR3 size: 13 residues. Germline V gives CDR1 SQVTM, CDR2 ANQGSEA. CDR3 region: CSVADRVNQPQHF. CDR3 coding DNA: TGCAGCGTGGCTGACAGGGTCAATCAGCCCCAGCATTTT.

This clone was seen once. V gene TRBV5-1 combines with J gene TRBJ1-1; D call uncertain. V was clipped by 5 bases and J by 2 bases, with 16 bases between them. Germline CDR1 reads SGHRS; CDR2 reads YFSETQ. The CDR3 runs to 15 residues. The CDR3 nucleotides read TGCGCCAGCAGGGACGGTATAACAGCTAACACTGAAGCTTTCTTT. The encoded protein is CASRDGITANTEAFF. The full variable domain, rest sourced from reference TRBV5-1 and TRBJ1-1, is KAGVTQTPRYLIKTRGQQVTLSCSPISGHRSVSWYQQTPGQGLQFLFEYFSETQRNKGNFPGRFSGRQFSNSRSEMNVSTLELGDSALYLCASRDGITANTEAFFGQGTRLTVV.

The genes are TRBV6-1 and TRBJ1-2; TRBD1 might be the D (5 bases). The germline V gene encodes CDR1 MNHNS and CDR2 SASEGT. CDR3 length: 15 residues. Trimming pared 0 bases from V and 3 bases from J, leaving 11 bases between. The CDR3 coding sequence is TGTGCCAGCAGTGAAGCGATGGGGCTGGACTATGGCTACACCTTC. Amino acid sequence: CASSEAMGLDYGYTF.

The CDR3 region is CSARDRLAGGLGDTQYF. CDR3 sequence (DNA): TGCAGTGCTAGAGATCGGCTAGCGGGAGGACTCGGGGATACGCAGTATTTT. The chain recombines TRBV20-1 with TRBJ2-3, with 11 bases identical to TRBD2. The germline V gene encodes CDR1 DFQATT and CDR2 SNEGSKA (reference sequence). Germline trimming cut 0 bases from V and 6 bases from J; bases unmatched to any gene: 11. The CDR3 length is 17 residues.

This clone was detected many times. This chain uses TRBV7-9 with TRBJ1-1; D uncertain. V dropped 2 bases and J dropped 1 base, with 5 bases sitting between them. The germline CDR1 and CDR2 sequences are SEHNR and FQNEAQ (reference sequence). The CDR3 is made up of 13 amino acids. The CDR3, as DNA: TGTGCCAGCAGCTTAAGCAAGAACACTGAAGCTTTCTTT. Translating gives CASSLSKNTEAFF.

This clone has a count of ten or more. The J gene is TRBJ2-1, the V gene TRBV3-1, with 9 positions matching TRBD1. V lost 9 bases, J lost 8 bases, and 11 bases stayed unmatched. Germline CDR1 is LGHDT and CDR2 is YNNKEL (reference sequence). The CDR3 has 14 amino acids. The CDR3 nucleotides read TGTGCCAGTGGGACCGGGACAGGGTTTCATGAGCAGTTCTTC. It codes for CASGTGTGFHEQFF.

The chain joins TRBV20-1 to TRBJ2-7, with D possibly being TRBD2 (5 bases). The CDR3 is 11 amino acids. V was cut by 5 bases and J by 0 bases, with 5 bases left in between. Germline V gene data show CDR1 as DFQATT and CDR2 as SNEGSKA (reference sequence). CDR3 nucleotides: TGCAGTGCTCGGGGCTCCTACGAGCAGTACTTC. Translating gives CSARGSYEQYF.

This clone is medium-sized by share. The V call is TRBV19, the J call TRBJ2-2, with 12 nucleotides matching TRBD2. J gave up 8 bases and V 4 bases, and 11 bases lay outside the gene matches. This CDR3 has 17 amino acids. Germline V gives CDR1 LNHDA, CDR2 SQIVND (reference sequence). The CDR3: CASSTHFGLAGSGELFF. In DNA form, the CDR3 reads TGTGCCAGTAGTACCCATTTCGGACTAGCGGGATCGGGGGAGCTGTTTTTT.

This clone was counted a few times. The rearrangement joins TRBV6-1 to TRBJ1-1, with D possibly TRBD1 on 5 matching bases. The V end was cut by 1 base, the J end by 0 bases, with 6 bases between. The CDR3 is made up of 14 amino acids. Germline CDR1 and CDR2: MNHNS and SASEGT. The CDR3 spells CASSEGGVNTEAFF. DNA of the CDR3: TGTGCCAGCAGTGAAGGAGGGGTGAACACTGAAGCTTTCTTT.

This clone was picked up many times. The chain couples TRBV14 to TRBJ1-2, with D uncertain. CDR3 length: 13 residues. Germline V gives CDR1 SGHDN, CDR2 FVKESK. V was pared by 0 bases and J by 3 bases, with 5 bases between. The CDR3 spells CASSQEDDYGYTF. The DNA for the CDR3 is TGTGCCAGCAGCCAAGAGGACGACTATGGCTACACCTTC.